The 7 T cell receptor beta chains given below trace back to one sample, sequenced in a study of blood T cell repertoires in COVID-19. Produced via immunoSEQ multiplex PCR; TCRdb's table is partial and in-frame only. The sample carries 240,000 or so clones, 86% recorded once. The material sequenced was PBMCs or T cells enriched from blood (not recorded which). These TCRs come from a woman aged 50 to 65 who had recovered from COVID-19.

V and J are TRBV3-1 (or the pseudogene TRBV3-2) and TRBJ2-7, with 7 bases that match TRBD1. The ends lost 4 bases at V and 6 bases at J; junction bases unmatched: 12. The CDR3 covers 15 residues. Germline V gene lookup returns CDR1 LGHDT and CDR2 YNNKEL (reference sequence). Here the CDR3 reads CASSLFRQGVIEQYF. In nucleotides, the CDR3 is TGTGCCAGCAGCCTTTTCAGACAGGGTGTTATCGAGCAGTACTTC.

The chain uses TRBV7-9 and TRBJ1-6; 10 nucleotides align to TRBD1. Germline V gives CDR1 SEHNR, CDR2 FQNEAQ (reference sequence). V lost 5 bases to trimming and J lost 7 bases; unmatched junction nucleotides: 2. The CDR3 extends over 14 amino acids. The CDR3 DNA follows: TGTGCCAGCAGCGGACAGGGGGGAAATTCACCCCTCCACTTT. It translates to CASSGQGGNSPLHF.

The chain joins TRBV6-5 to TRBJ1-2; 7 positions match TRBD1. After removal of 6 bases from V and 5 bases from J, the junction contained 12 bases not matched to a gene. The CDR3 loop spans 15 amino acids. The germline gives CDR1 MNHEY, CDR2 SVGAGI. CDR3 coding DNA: TGTGCCAGCAGCGACAGGGACAGTGGTACTTATGGCTACACCTTC. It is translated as CASSDRDSGTYGYTF.

This CDR3 is CASSLGLTDNEQFF. The CDR3 region has the DNA TGTGCCAGCAGCTTGGGACTAACTGACAATGAGCAGTTCTTC. V is TRBV5-4 and J is TRBJ2-1, with D tentatively TRBD2 (5 bases). Germline-derived CDR1 and CDR2 are SGHNT and YYREEE (reference sequence). Trimming pared 0 bases from V and 5 bases from J, leaving 9 bases between. The CDR3 is 14 amino acids.

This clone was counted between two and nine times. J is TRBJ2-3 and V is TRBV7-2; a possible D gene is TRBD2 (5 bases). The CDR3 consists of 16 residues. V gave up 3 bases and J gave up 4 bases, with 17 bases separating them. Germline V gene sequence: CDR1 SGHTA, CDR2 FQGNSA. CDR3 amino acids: CASSLGVGISADTQYF. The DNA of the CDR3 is TGTGCCAGCAGCTTGGGTGTAGGGATTAGCGCAGATACGCAGTATTTT.

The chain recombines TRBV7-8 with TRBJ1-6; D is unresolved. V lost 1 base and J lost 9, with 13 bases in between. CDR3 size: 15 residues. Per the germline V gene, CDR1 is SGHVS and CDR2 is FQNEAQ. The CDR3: CASSLGRGPSSPLHF. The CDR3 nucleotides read TGTGCCAGCAGCTTAGGTCGAGGCCCTTCTTCACCCCTCCACTTT.

The CDR3 spells CASSRGGRINDEQFF. The CDR3 bases are TGTGCCAGCAGCAGGGGGGGCAGGATCAACGATGAGCAGTTCTTC. The rearrangement joins TRBV7-2 to TRBJ2-1; D perhaps matches TRBD2 (7 bases). With 5 bases removed from V and 8 bases from J, the gap between germline ends came to 19 bases. Germline V gene data show CDR1 as SGHTA and CDR2 as FQGNSA. The CDR3 consists of 15 residues. Based on the CDR3 plus reference TRBV7-2 and TRBJ2-1, the full variable domain is GAGVSQSPSNKVTEKGKDVELRCDPISGHTALYWYRQSLGQGLEFLIYFQGNSAPDKSGLPSDRFSAERTGGSVSTLTIQRTQQEDSAVYLCASSRGGRINDEQFFGPGTRLTVL.